The 16 T cell receptor beta chains reported below all come from one sample, sequenced in a study of T cell responses to AZD1222 COVID-19 vaccine. This table comes from immunoSEQ multiplex PCR, and its TCRdb copy is limited to in-frame clones, with some not included. The sample yields 110,000 or so clones, around 90% seen once. The sequenced sample was peripheral blood, obtained on day 0 of AZD1222 vaccination. Receptors were obtained from an adult in good health.

This rearrangement joins TRBV11-2 to TRBJ1-1, with D possibly matching TRBD1 (5 bases). From germline, CDR1 is SGHAT and CDR2 FQNNGV. Trimming left V 0 bases short and J 3 bases short, with 8 bases between. The CDR3 runs to 14 residues. The CDR3 spells CASSLDIRDTEAFF. The CDR3 DNA reads as TGTGCCAGCAGCTTAGATATCAGGGACACTGAAGCTTTCTTT.

V is TRBV20-1 and J is TRBJ1-1; no firm D call. CDR1 is DFQATT and CDR2 is SNEGSKA in the germline V gene (reference sequence). The CDR3 contains 11 residues. V was cut by 5 bases and J by 0 bases, with 4 bases left in between. The CDR3 DNA follows: TGCAGTGCTGGAGTGAACACTGAAGCTTTCTTT. It specifies CSAGVNTEAFF.

The rearrangement links TRBV5-4 to TRBJ1-1, with 7 positions matching TRBD1. With V trimmed by 0 bases and J by 7 bases, 6 bases remained unmatched. This CDR3 contains 14 residues. CDR1 and CDR2 (germline): SGHNT, YYREEE (reference sequence). CDR3 residues: CASSLAGGPNEAFF. As DNA, the CDR3 is TGTGCCAGCAGCTTGGCAGGGGGTCCGAATGAAGCTTTCTTT.

V gene TRBV4-2 combines with J gene TRBJ1-2; unclear D gene. V lost 0 bases and J lost 10, with 12 bases in between. Germline loops: CDR1 LGHNA, CDR2 YNFKEQ. There are 13 residues in the CDR3. CDR3 amino acids: CASSQEKTGDYTF. DNA for the CDR3: TGTGCCAGCAGCCAAGAAAAGACTGGGGACTACACCTTC.

This CDR3 is CASSQEPGVLGELFF. The CDR3 DNA follows: TGTGCCAGCAGCCAAGAACCAGGCGTACTCGGGGAGCTGTTTTTT. The V gene is TRBV14, the J gene TRBJ2-2; D gene uncertain. The CDR3 totals 15 residues. Germline CDR1 reads SGHDN; CDR2 reads FVKESK. V lost 0 bases and J 7 bases, leaving 12 bases between the germline ends. Variable domain in full (rest from reference TRBV14 and TRBJ2-2): EAGVTQFPSHSVIEKGQTVTLRCDPISGHDNLYWYRRVMGKEIKFLLHFVKESKQDESGMPNNRFLAERTGGTYSTLKVQPAELEDSGVYFCASSQEPGVLGELFFGEGSRLTVL.

J is TRBJ2-7 and V is TRBV4-3, with D tentatively TRBD2 (5 bases). The CDR3 contains 16 residues. V lost 0 bases and J lost 6, with 18 bases in between. Germline V gene lookup returns CDR1 LGHNA and CDR2 YSLEER. The CDR3 nucleotides read TGCGCCAGCAGCCAAGAAGGAGGAATTAGGCTGGCCGAGCAGTACTTC. This sequence encodes CASSQEGGIRLAEQYF.

The V call is TRBV25-1, the J call TRBJ2-7; the match to TRBD2 covers 7 bases. The CDR3 is 15 amino acids. V gave up 4 bases and J gave up 0 bases; unmatched junction bases: 6. Germline V gene sequence: CDR1 MGHDK, CDR2 SYGVNS. The CDR3 bases are TGTGCCAGCAGTGTGTTGGGCGGGAGCTCCTACGAGCAGTACTTC. Translation gives CASSVLGGSSYEQYF.

The V call is TRBV6-6, the J call TRBJ2-2; TRBD2 matches at 14 bases. V was pared by 5 bases and J by 3 bases, with 8 bases of the junction left unmatched. This CDR3 spans 18 amino acids. Germline CDR1 reads MNHNY; CDR2 reads SVGAGI (reference sequence). The CDR3 DNA reads as TGTGCCAGCAGTCCGACTAGCGGGGGGGCTCGCGACACCGGGGAGCTGTTTTTT. Its translation is CASSPTSGGARDTGELFF.

The chain combines TRBV30 with TRBJ2-7; TRBD1 is a possible D gene (6 bases). V was pared by 8 bases and J by 3 bases, with 14 bases between. This CDR3 spans 12 amino acids. Germline CDR1 is GTSNPN and CDR2 is SVGIG (reference sequence). The CDR3 spells CAIRSRGYEQYF. CDR3 nucleotides: TGTGCCATAAGGAGCAGGGGCTACGAGCAGTACTTC.

This clone has just a few counts. The chain couples TRBV6-2 or TRBV6-3 to TRBJ2-3, with 7 bases matching TRBD2. The CDR3 spans 15 residues. The junction had 8 bases not matched to a gene; V was cut back by 2 bases and J by 6 bases. Germline CDR1 MNHEY, CDR2 SVGEGT. The CDR3 here is CASSYPGGTGDTQYF. The CDR3 region has the DNA TGTGCCAGCAGTTACCCGGGGGGAACAGGCGATACGCAGTATTTT.

The chain employs TRBV10-3 and TRBJ2-3; D is undetermined. Germline loops: CDR1 ENHRY, CDR2 SYGVKD. Trimming took 6 bases from V and 1 from J, leaving 2 bases between them. The CDR3 sequence is 11 residues long. CDR3 coding DNA: TGTGCCATCAGGGGCACAGATACGCAGTATTTT. This codes for CAIRGTDTQYF.

The V call is TRBV3-1 (or the pseudogene TRBV3-2), the J call TRBJ2-1, with TRBD2 matching over 15 bases. The V and J ends lost 5 bases and 10 bases, in that order; junction bases with no gene match: 12. Germline CDR1 reads LGHDT; CDR2 reads YNNKEL (reference sequence). The CDR3 has 17 amino acids. CDR3 loop: CASSYSPGTSGRLEQFF. In nucleotides, the CDR3 is TGTGCCAGCAGCTACTCACCGGGGACTAGCGGGAGGCTAGAGCAGTTCTTC.

J is TRBJ2-1 and V is TRBV27; 11 positions match TRBD2. Per germline, CDR1 MNHEY and CDR2 SMNVEV (reference sequence). CDR3 size: 15 residues. V gave up 5 bases and J gave up 3 bases; unmatched junction bases: 3. The CDR3: CASSKGTSGYNEQFF. The CDR3 DNA is TGTGCCAGCAGTAAAGGGACTAGCGGCTACAATGAGCAGTTCTTC.

The chain uses TRBV28 and TRBJ1-2; no definite D call. CDR1 and CDR2 (germline): MDHEN, SYDVKM. Trimming removed 7 bases at V and 8 bases at J, with 23 bases between. The CDR3 has 15 amino acids. The CDR3 bases are TGTGCCAGCAACCCCGGGTACGTAGAGAGAAGGGGCTACACCTTC. Amino acids: CASNPGYVERRGYTF.

The J gene is TRBJ2-1, the V gene TRBV15, with 8 bases lining up with TRBD1. The CDR3 is 13 residues long. V lost 9 bases and J lost 9; bases outside the gene matches: 10. Germline-derived CDR1 and CDR2 are LNHNV and YYDKDF (reference sequence). The CDR3 spells CATYDRGFGEQFF. For the CDR3, the DNA is TGTGCCACGTACGACAGGGGATTTGGTGAGCAGTTCTTC. Based on the CDR3 plus reference TRBV15 and TRBJ2-1, the full variable domain is DAMVIQNPRYQVTQFGKPVTLSCSQTLNHNVMYWYQQKSSQAPKLLFHYYDKDFNNEADTPDNFQSRRPNTSFCFLDIRSPGLGDTAMYLCATYDRGFGEQFFGPGTRLTVL.

DNA of the CDR3: TGTGCCAGTACCCATTTGAGGGAGAACACTGAAGCTTTCTTT. Translated: CASTHLRENTEAFF. This chain connects TRBV19 to TRBJ1-1; D unclear. The CDR3 has 14 residues. Germline CDR1 is LNHDA and CDR2 is SQIVND (reference sequence). With 7 bases removed from V and 1 base from J, the gap between germline ends came to 13 bases.